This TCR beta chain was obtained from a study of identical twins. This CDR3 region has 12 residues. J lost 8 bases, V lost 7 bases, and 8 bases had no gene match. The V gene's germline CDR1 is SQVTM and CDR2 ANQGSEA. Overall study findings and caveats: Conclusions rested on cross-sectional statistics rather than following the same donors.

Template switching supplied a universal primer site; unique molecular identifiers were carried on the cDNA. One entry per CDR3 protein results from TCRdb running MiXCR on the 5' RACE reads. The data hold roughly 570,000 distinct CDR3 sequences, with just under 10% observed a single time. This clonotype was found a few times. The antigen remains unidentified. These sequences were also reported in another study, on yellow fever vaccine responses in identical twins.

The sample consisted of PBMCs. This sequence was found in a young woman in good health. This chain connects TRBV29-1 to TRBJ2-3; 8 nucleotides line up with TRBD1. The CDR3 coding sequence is TGCAGCGCCCATCCGGACAGGGCTACGCAGTATTTT. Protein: CSAHPDRATQYF.